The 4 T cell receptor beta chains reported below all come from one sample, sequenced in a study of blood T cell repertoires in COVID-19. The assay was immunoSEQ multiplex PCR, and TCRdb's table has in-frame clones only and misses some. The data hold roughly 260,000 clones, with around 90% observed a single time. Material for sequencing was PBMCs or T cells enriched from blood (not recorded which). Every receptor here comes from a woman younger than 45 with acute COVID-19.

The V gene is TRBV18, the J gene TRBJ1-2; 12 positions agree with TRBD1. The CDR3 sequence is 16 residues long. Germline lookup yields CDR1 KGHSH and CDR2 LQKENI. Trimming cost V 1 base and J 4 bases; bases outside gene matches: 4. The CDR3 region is CASSPLGTGGRYGYTF. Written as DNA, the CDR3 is TGTGCCAGCTCACCACTTGGGACAGGGGGCCGCTATGGCTACACCTTC.

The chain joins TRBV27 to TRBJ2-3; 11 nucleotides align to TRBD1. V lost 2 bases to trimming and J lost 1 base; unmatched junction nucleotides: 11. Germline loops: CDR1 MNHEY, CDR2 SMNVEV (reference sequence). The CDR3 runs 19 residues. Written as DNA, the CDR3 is TGTGCCAGCAGTTTAGGCTGGGACAGGGGGTCGTTTGGCACAGATACGCAGTATTTT. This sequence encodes CASSLGWDRGSFGTDTQYF.

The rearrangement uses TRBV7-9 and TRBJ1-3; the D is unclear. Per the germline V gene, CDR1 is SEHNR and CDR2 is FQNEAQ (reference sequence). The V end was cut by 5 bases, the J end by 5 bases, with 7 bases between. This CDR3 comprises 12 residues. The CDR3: CASSPSRNTIYF. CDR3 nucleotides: TGTGCCAGCAGCCCTTCTAGAAACACCATATATTTT.

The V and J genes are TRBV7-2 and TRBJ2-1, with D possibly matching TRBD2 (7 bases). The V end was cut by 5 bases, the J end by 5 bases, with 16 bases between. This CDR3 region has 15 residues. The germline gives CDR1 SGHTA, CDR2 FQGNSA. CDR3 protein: CASSQGGVDNNEQFF. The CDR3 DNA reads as TGTGCCAGCAGCCAAGGGGGGGTAGATAACAATGAGCAGTTCTTC.